Listed below are T cell receptor beta chains from one sample, sequenced in a study of neurological immune-mediated disorders. TCRdb independently ran MiXCR on the 5' RACE reads; one entry per CDR3 protein. Found here are about 38,000 distinct CDR3 sequences, around 5% of them singletons; the top ten hold 9% to 10%. Material for sequencing was CD4+ T cells from blood. The receptors originated from a man aged 18-30 years in good health. Both conserved end residues are part of each CDR3. A D gene is named only where the DNA matches it firmly. The size of a clone is reported for some rows only, either as once, few or many, or as a class for expanded clones.

>many|TRBJ2-1|TRBD2|TRBV20-1
CSASGSRLAEFF
TGCAGTGCTAGCGGGAGCAGACTAGCCGAGTTCTTC
>many|TRBJ1-2|.|TRBV2
CASRADGNYGYTF
TGTGCCAGCAGAGCGGACGGCAACTATGGCTACACCTTC
>.|TRBJ2-1|.|TRBV18
CASSPGTVNEQFF
TGTGCCAGCTCACCAGGGACGGTGAATGAGCAGTTCTTC
>many|TRBJ2-5|TRBD1|TRBV12-3/TRBV12-4
CASSEDRAQETQYF
TGTGCCAGCAGTGAGGACAGGGCCCAAGAGACCCAGTACTTC
>many|TRBJ2-1|.|TRBV11-2
CASSLFSAGYNEQFF
TGTGCCAGCAGCTTATTTAGCGCCGGGTACAATGAGCAGTTCTTC
>many|TRBJ2-3|.|TRBV28
CASSRTGPSTDTQYF
TGTGCCAGCAGTCGAACAGGGCCGAGCACAGATACGCAGTATTTT
>many|TRBJ2-1|.|TRBV7-3
CASSLTGTANNEQFF
TGTGCCAGCAGCTTAACAGGGACTGCCAACAATGAGCAGTTCTTC
>many|TRBJ2-7|.|TRBV5-1
CASRGRGEREQYF
TGCGCCAGCAGAGGCAGGGGTGAGCGGGAGCAGTACTTC
>many|TRBJ2-7|TRBD1|TRBV6-1
CAATPGQGYEQYF
TGTGCCGCCACTCCGGGACAGGGTTACGAGCAGTACTTC
>many|TRBJ1-2|.|TRBV5-1
CASSLPSGVGGYTF
TGCGCCAGCAGCTTGCCCAGCGGGGTCGGCGGCTACACCTTC
>many|TRBJ1-1|.|TRBV7-9
CASSLATVGAEAFF
TGTGCCAGCAGCTTGGCTACAGTGGGCGCTGAAGCTTTCTTT
>many|TRBJ1-3|.|TRBV7-6
CASSAGQKGSGNTIYF
TGTGCCAGCAGCGCCGGACAGAAGGGTTCTGGAAACACCATATATTTT
>.|TRBJ1-2|.|TRBV11-2
CASSSTAYRHGYTF
TGTGCCAGCAGCTCGACTGCTTACCGTCATGGCTACACCTTC
>.|TRBJ2-3|TRBD2|TRBV13
CASSLPGTSGGARGTDTQYF
TGTGCCAGCAGCTTACCCGGGACTAGCGGGGGGGCACGTGGAACAGATACGCAGTATTTT
>many|TRBJ1-1|.|TRBV7-8
CASSSEIGGSEAFF
TGTGCCAGCAGCTCCGAAATCGGGGGCAGCGAAGCTTTCTTT
>many|TRBJ2-1|.|TRBV6-5
CASRPYSYNEQFF
TGTGCCAGCAGGCCATACTCCTACAATGAGCAGTTCTTC
>many|TRBJ1-1|TRBD1|TRBV20-1
CSASKGAMNTEAFF
TGCAGTGCTAGCAAGGGGGCCATGAACACTGAAGCTTTCTTT
>many|TRBJ1-2|.|TRBV2
CAGRGSSSVGYTF
TGTGCCGGACGAGGATCGTCGTCTGTTGGCTACACCTTC
>many|TRBJ2-7|TRBD2|TRBV7-2
CASSLQLAGGPYEQYF
TGTGCCAGCAGCTTACAACTAGCGGGGGGGCCCTACGAGCAGTACTTC
>many|TRBJ2-5|TRBD2|TRBV7-3
CASSPTSGGETQYF
TGTGCCAGCAGCCCTACTAGCGGGGGTGAGACCCAGTACTTC
>many|TRBJ2-2|.|TRBV7-6
CASSLTNTGELFF
TGTGCCAGCAGCTTAACAAACACCGGGGAGCTGTTTTTT
>many|TRBJ1-1|.|TRBV6-5
CASSSWGRGAEAFF
TGTGCCAGCAGTTCATGGGGCAGGGGAGCTGAAGCTTTCTTT
>many|TRBJ1-1|.|TRBV7-3
CASSLTRGLNTEAFF
TGTGCCAGCAGCTTAACTAGGGGATTAAACACTGAAGCTTTCTTT
>many|TRBJ1-2|.|TRBV4-3
CASSQDWWQGNGYTF
TGCGCCAGCAGCCAAGATTGGTGGCAGGGAAATGGCTACACCTTC
>few|TRBJ1-1|.|TRBV7-2
CASSLSRGNTEAFF
TGTGCCAGCAGCTTATCCAGGGGAAACACTGAAGCTTTCTTT
>many|TRBJ2-1|TRBD1|TRBV29-1
CSVGGTVYNEQFF
TGCAGCGTTGGGGGGACAGTCTACAATGAGCAGTTCTTC
>many|TRBJ1-1|.|TRBV7-2
CASSQDINTEAFF
TGTGCCAGCAGCCAGGACATAAACACTGAAGCTTTCTTT
>many|TRBJ1-6|.|TRBV6-5
CASSYSYAYNSPLHF
TGTGCCAGCAGTTACTCGTATGCTTATAATTCACCCCTCCACTTT
>many|TRBJ2-1|TRBD2|TRBV10-3
CAISAGLRLAGGVSYNEQFF
TGTGCCATCAGTGCTGGCTTAAGACTAGCGGGGGGAGTCTCCTACAATGAGCAGTTCTTC
>many|TRBJ1-3|TRBD1|TRBV7-8
CASSWDRGGNTIYF
TGTGCCAGCAGCTGGGACAGGGGTGGAAACACCATATATTTT
>many|TRBJ2-6|TRBD1|TRBV6-5
CASSLTGTASSGANVLTF
TGTGCCAGCAGCCTAACCGGGACAGCCTCCTCTGGGGCCAACGTCCTGACTTTC
>.|TRBJ2-2|.|TRBV7-9
CASSLPLAGDTGELFF
TGTGCCAGCAGCTTACCGCTGGCAGGGGACACCGGGGAGCTGTTTTTT
>many|TRBJ2-3|TRBD2|TRBV7-2
CASSAGLAGGRTDTQYF
TGTGCCAGCAGCGCGGGACTAGCGGGGGGCCGCACAGATACGCAGTATTTT
>many|TRBJ2-5|TRBD2|TRBV7-9
CASSQGLAGGQETQYF
TGTGCCAGCAGCCAGGGACTAGCGGGGGGCCAAGAGACCCAGTACTTC
>many|TRBJ2-2|.|TRBV20-1
CSVPGRRGELFF
TGCAGTGTCCCGGGACGTCGGGGGGAGCTGTTTTTT
>many|TRBJ1-1|.|TRBV12-3/TRBV12-4
CASSPGGGQGEAFF
TGTGCCAGCAGTCCCGGCGGGGGGCAGGGTGAAGCTTTCTTT
>many|TRBJ2-7|.|TRBV6-2/TRBV6-3
CASSDRTPESYEQYF
TGTGCCAGCAGTGACCGGACACCGGAATCCTACGAGCAGTACTTC
>many|TRBJ1-2|.|TRBV20-1
CSARAGASYGYTF
TGCAGTGCTAGAGCGGGGGCGAGCTATGGCTACACCTTC
>many|TRBJ2-7|TRBD1|TRBV6-5
CASSYRDSLPYEQYF
TGTGCCAGCAGTTACCGGGACAGTCTTCCCTACGAGCAGTACTTC
>many|TRBJ2-5|TRBD2|TRBV20-1
CSARGPGRAGGRAETQYF
TGCAGTGCTAGAGGCCCTGGCAGGGCGGGGGGGCGAGCAGAGACCCAGTACTTC
>many|TRBJ2-7|TRBD1|TRBV25-1
CASSDRTGGRVEQYF
TGTGCCAGCAGTGATAGGACAGGGGGCCGAGTCGAGCAGTACTTC
>many|TRBJ1-2|TRBD1|TRBV6-5
CASSYAGTGASNYGYTF
TGTGCCAGCAGTTACGCTGGGACAGGGGCCTCTAACTATGGCTACACCTTC
>many|TRBJ2-5|TRBD1|TRBV7-9
CASSSRDRGQETQYF
TGTGCCAGCAGCTCCCGGGACAGGGGGCAGGAGACCCAGTACTTC
>many|TRBJ1-2|.|TRBV14
CASSQGIYGYTF
TGTGCCAGCAGCCAAGGGATCTATGGCTACACCTTC
>many|TRBJ1-2|TRBD1|TRBV7-2
CASSPGGENYGYTF
TGTGCCAGCAGCCCAGGGGGCGAAAACTATGGCTACACCTTC
>many|TRBJ1-3|.|TRBV7-6
CASSLQSMAGNTIYF
TGTGCCAGCAGCCTCCAGTCGATGGCTGGAAACACCATATATTTT
>many|TRBJ2-7|.|TRBV7-2
CASSAGLVGYEQYF
TGTGCCAGCAGCGCCGGGCTAGTCGGGTACGAGCAGTACTTC
>many|TRBJ2-3|.|TRBV11-2
CASSLMPAGDTQYF
TGTGCCAGCAGCTTAATGCCGGCCGGAGATACGCAGTATTTT
>many|TRBJ1-5|.|TRBV7-9
CASSLWGTGSNQPQHF
TGTGCCAGCAGCTTGTGGGGGACGGGAAGCAATCAGCCCCAGCATTTT
>.|TRBJ1-1|.|TRBV18
CASSPGWGQFGEAFF
TGTGCCAGCTCACCAGGGTGGGGCCAGTTTGGTGAAGCTTTCTTT
>many|TRBJ1-6|.|TRBV11-2
CASSWSGSPLHF
TGTGCCAGCAGCTGGAGCGGTTCACCCCTCCACTTT
>many|TRBJ1-1|.|TRBV20-1
CSAPRGWATEAFF
TGCAGTGCTCCACGGGGATGGGCGACTGAAGCTTTCTTT
>many|TRBJ1-1|TRBD1|TRBV28
CASSDQGAGDTEAFF
TGTGCCAGCAGTGACCAGGGGGCGGGAGACACTGAAGCTTTCTTT
>many|TRBJ1-1|.|TRBV12-3/TRBV12-4
CASSRDGRKPNTEAFF
TGTGCCAGCAGTCGGGACGGAAGGAAGCCGAACACTGAAGCTTTCTTT
>many|TRBJ1-2|TRBD1|TRBV12-3/TRBV12-4
CASSFAGTAKLGYTF
TGTGCCAGCAGTTTCGCCGGGACAGCAAAACTTGGCTACACCTTC